Sequencing of this T cell receptor (beta chain) was carried out in a study of blood T cell repertoires in COVID-19. Study overall: Sources were T cells, B-cell-depleted T cells, or PBMCs; the material itself was cDNA or gDNA.

This CDR3 is 14 amino acids long. Germline lookup yields CDR1 SNHLY and CDR2 FYNNEI. After removal of 6 bases from V and 5 bases from J, the junction contained 7 bases not matched to a gene. The Seattle patients, enrolled during active infection, were followed longitudinally. Method: immunoSEQ multiplex PCR; TCRdb's copy keeps in-frame clones and lacks some. The sample shows 150,000 to 200,000 clones, 75% to 85% of them seen only once. The sample consisted of peripheral blood. V usage is TRBV2 and J usage is TRBJ2-7; TRBD2 agrees at 10 bases. The TCR comes from a woman of 80 years or more with COVID-19, enrolled during active disease. The CDR3 is CASRTGLAIDEQYF. CDR3 coding DNA: TGTGCCAGCAGGACGGGACTAGCGATCGACGAGCAGTACTTC.